Below are 3 T cell receptor beta chains sequenced from a single sample in a study of CD8 T cells in ankylosing spondylitis. A single record per CDR3 protein comes from TCRdb applying MiXCR to the 5' RACE reads. The table has about 150,000 distinct CDR3 sequences, around 32% seen once. Sample: synovial fluid, either unsorted or a sorted T cell fraction (not recorded which). Source of these receptors: a male donor with ankylosing spondylitis.

The genes are TRBV29-1 and TRBJ2-5; the D gene could be TRBD1 or TRBD2 (6 bases each). The CDR3 loop spans 14 amino acids. V lost 0 bases and J lost 5, with 13 bases in between. Germline V gives CDR1 SQVTM, CDR2 ANQGSEA. CDR3 sequence (DNA): TGCAGCGTTGAAGATCACAGGGCGGGGGAGACCCAGTACTTC. Its translation is CSVEDHRAGETQYF.

CDR3 sequence: CSARDEGETQYF. CDR3 nucleotides: TGCAGTGCTAGAGATGAGGGGGAGACCCAGTACTTC. The chain combines TRBV20-1 with TRBJ2-5, with D possibly being TRBD1 or TRBD2 (5 bases each). CDR3 size: 12 residues. Germline V gene sequence: CDR1 DFQATT, CDR2 SNEGSKA (reference sequence). V was pared by 0 bases and J by 5 bases, with 7 bases between.

The chain employs TRBV5-4 and TRBJ2-1; D possibly corresponds to TRBD2 (6 bases). This CDR3 comprises 16 residues. CDR1 is SGHNT and CDR2 is YYREEE in the germline V gene (reference sequence). Trimming left V 3 bases short and J 3 bases short, with 16 bases between. The CDR3 protein is CASSSRKAGHYNEQFF. The CDR3 DNA reads as TGTGCCAGCAGCTCCCGGAAAGCGGGCCACTACAATGAGCAGTTCTTC.